This section outlines one T cell receptor (beta chain) sequence together with its context. In its sample, this clone was seen many times. Its recognized antigen is unknown. Base qualities are not provided; no much larger clone lies one nucleotide away. From the cysteine up to the phenylalanine, the CDR3 has a length of 15 residues. Only the CDR3 part of the read is kept: 45 bases, read in frame from the first base. V ends up 6 bases short and J 0 bases short, with an unmatched junction base count of 5. Per the germline V gene, SGHTA is the CDR1 and FQGTGA is the CDR2. On the day of marrow donation, related bone marrow donors gave peripheral blood samples. Peripheral blood and bone marrow mononuclear cells were isolated by Ficoll-Hypaque density centrifugation and cryopreserved. Genomic DNA was the input for TRB sequencing, which was run either with the immunoSEQ assay at survey resolution or with the hsTCRB kit. The paper's data handling went like this. The immunoSEQ software handled the initial read processing, while the LymphoSeq R package was used for the repertoire analyses. Clonality was computed as 1 minus normalized Shannon entropy; Gini coefficient was also calculated for each TRB dataset. To infer phenotypes in unsorted samples, TRB sequences from sorted subsets of the recipient or donor were mapped onto unsorted samples from the same recipient. Here the immuneACCESS table is served through TCRdb, limited to in-frame sequences with V and J called. Missing clones are a known gap in these copies; in checked studies unresolved V genes cover under half, and the rest lacks a known reason. Clone size and the V and J calls come from that table; the DNA yielded D and trimming. Here the sample lists 30,000 to 45,000 clones, none seen once only. The top ten hold roughly 1.1% of the sample.

The source of the sample is a study of T cells after posttransplantation cyclophosphamide (dated by TCRdb to 2016 to 2017). As for the study more broadly: The study tracked T cell repertoire reconstitution by TRB sequencing after myeloablative bone marrow transplantation using posttransplantation cyclophosphamide as GVHD prophylaxis. Public TRB sequences were compared against a database of over 3,000 sequences linked to responses to pathogens, tumor antigens, self-antigens and alloantigens. TRB sequencing was also done on up to roughly 3 additional blood samples from 2 to 5.2 years after transplant in 3 patients, and on pretransplant blood from several patients. Blood from every one of the 34 PTCy patients who had 1-year posttransplant specimens underwent TRB sequencing. Because TRA and TRB clonality correlated tightly in roughly nine samples, later TCR analyses were limited to TRB. Antigen receptor sequencing was done on samples from 35 to 40 PTCy-treated patients and from under 20 related bone marrow donors of those patients. General study outcomes and caveats: At 1-2 months, donor-recipient similarity was low but rose over the first year, and the later blood repertoires were often dominated by donor CD8+ memory clones. The TRB repertoires of T cells infiltrating skin or the GI tract showed only limited overlap with the TRB repertoires found in blood. Across the approximately 46 patients, TRB clonality was highly associated with recipient CMV seropositivity and CMV reactivation, and diversity with PTCy was similar to that in the CNI/methotrexate controls.

The receptor was derived from a girl between 10 and 17 years old in good health, CMV-negative, and a related stem cell transplant donor. Rearrangement joined TRBV7-3 to TRBJ2-1, with 7 junctional bases fitting TRBD2. The sample was PBMCs. CDR3 sequence: CASSASGSSYNEQFF. The sequenced DNA: TGTGCCAGCAGTGCTAGCGGAAGCTCCTACAATGAGCAGTTCTTC.